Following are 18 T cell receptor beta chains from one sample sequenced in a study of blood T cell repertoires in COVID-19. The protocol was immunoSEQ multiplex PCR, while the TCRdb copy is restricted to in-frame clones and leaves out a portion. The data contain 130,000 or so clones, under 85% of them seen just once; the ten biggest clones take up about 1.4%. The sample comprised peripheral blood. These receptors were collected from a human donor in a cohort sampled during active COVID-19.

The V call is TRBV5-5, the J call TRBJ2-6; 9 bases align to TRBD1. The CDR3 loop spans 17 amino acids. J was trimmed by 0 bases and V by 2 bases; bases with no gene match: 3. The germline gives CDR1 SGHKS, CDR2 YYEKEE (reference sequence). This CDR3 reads CASSFRDRVSGANVLTF. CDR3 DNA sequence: TGTGCCAGCAGCTTCCGGGACAGGGTCTCTGGGGCCAACGTCCTGACTTTC.

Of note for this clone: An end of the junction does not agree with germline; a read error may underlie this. CDR3 amino acids: CASSGGQGGQETQYF. CDR3 nucleotides: TGTGCTAGCAGCGGGGGCCAGGGGGGTCAAGAGACCCAGTACTTC. The chain recombines TRBV7-7 with TRBJ2-5; tentatively, D is TRBD2 (8 bases). Looked up from germline, CDR1 is SSHAT and CDR2 is FNYEAQ (reference sequence). This CDR3 region has 15 residues.

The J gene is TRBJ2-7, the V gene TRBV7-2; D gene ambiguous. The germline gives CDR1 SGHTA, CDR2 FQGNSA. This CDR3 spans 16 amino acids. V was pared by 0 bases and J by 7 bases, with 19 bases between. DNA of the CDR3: TGTGCCAGCAGCTTAGCCCGCTTAAGTGCTCGTAGTGAGCAGTACTTC. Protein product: CASSLARLSARSEQYF.

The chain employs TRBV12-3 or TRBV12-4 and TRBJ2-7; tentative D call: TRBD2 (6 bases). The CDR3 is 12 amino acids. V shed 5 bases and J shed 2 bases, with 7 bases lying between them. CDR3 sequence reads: CASSRGTYEQYF. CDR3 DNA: TGTGCCAGCAGTCGCGGGACCTACGAGCAGTACTTC.

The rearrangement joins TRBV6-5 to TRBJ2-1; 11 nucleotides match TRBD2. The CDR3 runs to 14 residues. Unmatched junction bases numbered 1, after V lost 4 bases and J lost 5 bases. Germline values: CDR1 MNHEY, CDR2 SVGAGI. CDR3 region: CASSLAGGDNEQFF. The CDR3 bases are TGTGCCAGCAGTTTAGCGGGAGGGGACAATGAGCAGTTCTTC.

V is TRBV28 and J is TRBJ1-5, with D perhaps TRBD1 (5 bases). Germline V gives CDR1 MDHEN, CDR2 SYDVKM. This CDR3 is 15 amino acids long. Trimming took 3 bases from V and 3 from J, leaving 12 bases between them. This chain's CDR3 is CASSFRQIPNQPQHF. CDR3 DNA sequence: TGTGCCAGCAGTTTTAGACAGATTCCCAATCAGCCCCAGCATTTT.

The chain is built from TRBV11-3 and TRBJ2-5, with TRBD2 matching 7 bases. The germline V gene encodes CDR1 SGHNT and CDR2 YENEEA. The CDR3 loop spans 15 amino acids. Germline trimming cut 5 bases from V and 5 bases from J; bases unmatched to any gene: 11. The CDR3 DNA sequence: TGTGCCAGCAGCGCGGACGGGGGGTCTGAGGAGACCCAGTACTTC. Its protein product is CASSADGGSEETQYF.

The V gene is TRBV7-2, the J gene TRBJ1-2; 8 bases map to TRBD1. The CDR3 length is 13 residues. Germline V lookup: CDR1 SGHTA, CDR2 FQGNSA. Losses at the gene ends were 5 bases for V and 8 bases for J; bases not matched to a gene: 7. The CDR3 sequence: CASSRQGMSGYTF. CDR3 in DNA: TGTGCCAGCAGCCGACAGGGGATGAGCGGCTACACCTTC.

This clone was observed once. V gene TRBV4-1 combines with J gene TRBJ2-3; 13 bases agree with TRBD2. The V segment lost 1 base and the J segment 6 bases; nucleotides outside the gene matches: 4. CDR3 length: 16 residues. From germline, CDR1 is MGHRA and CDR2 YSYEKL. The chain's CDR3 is CASSQGTSGRVDTQYF. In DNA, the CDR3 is TGCGCCAGCAGCCAAGGGACTAGCGGGAGAGTGGATACGCAGTATTTT.

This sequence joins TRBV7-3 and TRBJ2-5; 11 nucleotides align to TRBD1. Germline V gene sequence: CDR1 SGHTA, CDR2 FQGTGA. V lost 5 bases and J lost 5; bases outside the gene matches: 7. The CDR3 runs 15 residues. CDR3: CASSNRTGGVETQYF. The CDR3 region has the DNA TGTGCCAGCAGCAATCGGACAGGGGGCGTGGAGACCCAGTACTTC. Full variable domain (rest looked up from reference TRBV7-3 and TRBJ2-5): GAGVSQTPSNKVTEKGKYVELRCDPISGHTALYWYRQSLGQGPEFLIYFQGTGAADDSGLPNDRFFAVRPEGSVSTLKIQRTERGDSAVYLCASSNRTGGVETQYFGPGTRLLVL.

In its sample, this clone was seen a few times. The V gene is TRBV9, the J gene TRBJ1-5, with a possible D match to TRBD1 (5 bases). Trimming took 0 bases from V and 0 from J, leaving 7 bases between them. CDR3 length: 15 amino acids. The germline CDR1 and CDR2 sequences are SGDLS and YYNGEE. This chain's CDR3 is CASSVEGNSNQPQHF. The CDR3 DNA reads TGTGCCAGCAGCGTAGAGGGGAATAGCAATCAGCCCCAGCATTTT.

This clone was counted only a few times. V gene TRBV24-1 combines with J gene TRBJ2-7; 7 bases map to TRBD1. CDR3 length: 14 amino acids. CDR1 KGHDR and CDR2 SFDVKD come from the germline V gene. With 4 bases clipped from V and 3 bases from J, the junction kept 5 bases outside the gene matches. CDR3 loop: CATSERGQLYEQYF. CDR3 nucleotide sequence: TGTGCCACCAGTGAGAGGGGACAGCTCTACGAGCAGTACTTC.

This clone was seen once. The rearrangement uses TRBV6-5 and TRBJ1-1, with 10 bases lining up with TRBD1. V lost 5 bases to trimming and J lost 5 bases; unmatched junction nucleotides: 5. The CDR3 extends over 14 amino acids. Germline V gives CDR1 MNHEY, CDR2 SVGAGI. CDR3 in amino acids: CASSRGQGITEAFF. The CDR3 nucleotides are TGTGCCAGCAGTAGGGGACAGGGGATAACTGAAGCTTTCTTT.

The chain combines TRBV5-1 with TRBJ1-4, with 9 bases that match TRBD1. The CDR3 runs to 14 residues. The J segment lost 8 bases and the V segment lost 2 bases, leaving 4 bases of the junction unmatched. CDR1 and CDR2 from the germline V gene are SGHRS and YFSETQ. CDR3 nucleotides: TGCGCCAGCAGCTTCGGGGACAGGGAAGAAAAACTGTTTTTT. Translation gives CASSFGDREEKLFF. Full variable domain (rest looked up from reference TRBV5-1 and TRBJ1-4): KAGVTQTPRYLIKTRGQQVTLSCSPISGHRSVSWYQQTPGQGLQFLFEYFSETQRNKGNFPGRFSGRQFSNSRSEMNVSTLELGDSALYLCASSFGDREEKLFFGSGTQLSVL.

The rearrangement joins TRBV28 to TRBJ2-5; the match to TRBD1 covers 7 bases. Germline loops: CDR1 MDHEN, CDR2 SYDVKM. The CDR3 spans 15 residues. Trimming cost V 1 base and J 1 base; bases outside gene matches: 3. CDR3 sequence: CASSLSGQIQETQYF. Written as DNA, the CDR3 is TGTGCCAGCAGTTTATCGGGACAGATCCAAGAGACCCAGTACTTC.

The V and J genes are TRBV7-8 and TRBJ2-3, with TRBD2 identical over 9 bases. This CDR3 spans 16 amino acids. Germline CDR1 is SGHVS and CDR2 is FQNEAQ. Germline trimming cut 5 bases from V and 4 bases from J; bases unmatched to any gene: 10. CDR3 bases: TGTGCCAGCAGCAAAATAGCGGGAGTTGGGTCAGATACGCAGTATTTT. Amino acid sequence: CASSKIAGVGSDTQYF.

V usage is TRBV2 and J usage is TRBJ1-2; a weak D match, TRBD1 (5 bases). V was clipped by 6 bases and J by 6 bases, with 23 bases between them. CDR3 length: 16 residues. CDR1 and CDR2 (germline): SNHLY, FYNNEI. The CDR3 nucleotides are TGTGCCAGCAGGAAACAAACTTCCGGGACTAGTGATGGCTACACCTTC. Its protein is CASRKQTSGTSDGYTF.

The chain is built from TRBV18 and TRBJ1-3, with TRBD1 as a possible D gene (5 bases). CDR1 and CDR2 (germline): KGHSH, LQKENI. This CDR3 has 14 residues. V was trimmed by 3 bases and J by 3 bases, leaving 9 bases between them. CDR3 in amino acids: CASSPPGLGNTIYF. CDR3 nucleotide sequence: TGTGCCAGCTCACCGCCGGGACTTGGAAACACCATATATTTT.